The sequence of this T cell receptor beta chain was determined in a study of blood T cell repertoires in COVID-19. The table came from immunoSEQ multiplex PCR; TCRdb's copy has only in-frame clones and leaves some out. Here the sample spans around 300,000 clones, about 85% being singletons. Sequencing was done on a sample of peripheral blood. The receptor was isolated from a man younger than 35 with active or convalescent COVID-19.

The CDR3, as DNA: TGTGCCACCAGCAGAGATTTGGGGACAGGGTCCCACGAGCAGTACTTC. Its protein is CATSRDLGTGSHEQYF. The chain couples TRBV15 to TRBJ2-7; 9 nucleotides line up with TRBD1. The CDR3 covers 16 residues. The V gene end was trimmed by 0 bases and the J gene end by 5 bases; junction bases not matched to a gene: 8. Germline values: CDR1 LNHNV, CDR2 YYDKDF (reference sequence).